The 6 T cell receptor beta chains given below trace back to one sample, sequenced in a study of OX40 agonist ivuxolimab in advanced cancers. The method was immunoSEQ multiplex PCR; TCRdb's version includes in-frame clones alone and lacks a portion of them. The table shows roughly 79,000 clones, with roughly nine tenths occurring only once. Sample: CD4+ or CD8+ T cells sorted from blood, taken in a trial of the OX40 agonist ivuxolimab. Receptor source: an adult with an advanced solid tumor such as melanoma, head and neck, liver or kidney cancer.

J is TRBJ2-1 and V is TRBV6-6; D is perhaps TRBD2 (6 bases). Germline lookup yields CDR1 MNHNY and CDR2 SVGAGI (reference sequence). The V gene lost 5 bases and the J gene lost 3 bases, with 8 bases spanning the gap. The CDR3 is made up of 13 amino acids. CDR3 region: CASSSGFYNEQFF. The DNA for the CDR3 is TGTGCCAGCAGTAGCGGGTTCTACAATGAGCAGTTCTTC.

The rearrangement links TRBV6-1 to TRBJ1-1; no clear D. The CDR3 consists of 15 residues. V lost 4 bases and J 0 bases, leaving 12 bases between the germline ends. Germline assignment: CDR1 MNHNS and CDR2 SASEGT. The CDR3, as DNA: TGTGCCAGCAGTGGTTGGGCCAACTTGAACACTGAAGCTTTCTTT. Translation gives CASSGWANLNTEAFF.

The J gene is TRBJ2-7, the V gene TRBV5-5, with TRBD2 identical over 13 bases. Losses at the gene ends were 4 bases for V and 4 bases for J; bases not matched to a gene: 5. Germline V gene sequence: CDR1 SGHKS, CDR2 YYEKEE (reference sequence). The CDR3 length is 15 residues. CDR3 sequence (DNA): TGTGCCAGCAGCCTAGGGACTAGCGGGATTTACGAGCAGTACTTC. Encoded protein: CASSLGTSGIYEQYF.

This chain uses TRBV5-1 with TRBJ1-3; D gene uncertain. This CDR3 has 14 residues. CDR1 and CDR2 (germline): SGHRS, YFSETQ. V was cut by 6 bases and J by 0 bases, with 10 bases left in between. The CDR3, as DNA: TGCGCCAGCAAGGACTTTTCCTCTGGAAACACCATATATTTT. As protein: CASKDFSSGNTIYF.

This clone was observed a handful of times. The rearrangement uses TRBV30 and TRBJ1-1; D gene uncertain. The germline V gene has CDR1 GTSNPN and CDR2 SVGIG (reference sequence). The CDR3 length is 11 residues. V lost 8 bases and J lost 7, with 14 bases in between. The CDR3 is CAGESWREAFF. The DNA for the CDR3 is TGTGCCGGGGAAAGTTGGCGTGAAGCTTTCTTT.

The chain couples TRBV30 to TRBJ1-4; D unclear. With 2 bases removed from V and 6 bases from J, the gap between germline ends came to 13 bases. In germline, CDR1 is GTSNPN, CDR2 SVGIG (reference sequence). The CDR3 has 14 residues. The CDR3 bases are TGTGCCTGGAGTAGGATGGGCGGATATGAAAAACTGTTTTTT. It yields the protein CAWSRMGGYEKLFF.